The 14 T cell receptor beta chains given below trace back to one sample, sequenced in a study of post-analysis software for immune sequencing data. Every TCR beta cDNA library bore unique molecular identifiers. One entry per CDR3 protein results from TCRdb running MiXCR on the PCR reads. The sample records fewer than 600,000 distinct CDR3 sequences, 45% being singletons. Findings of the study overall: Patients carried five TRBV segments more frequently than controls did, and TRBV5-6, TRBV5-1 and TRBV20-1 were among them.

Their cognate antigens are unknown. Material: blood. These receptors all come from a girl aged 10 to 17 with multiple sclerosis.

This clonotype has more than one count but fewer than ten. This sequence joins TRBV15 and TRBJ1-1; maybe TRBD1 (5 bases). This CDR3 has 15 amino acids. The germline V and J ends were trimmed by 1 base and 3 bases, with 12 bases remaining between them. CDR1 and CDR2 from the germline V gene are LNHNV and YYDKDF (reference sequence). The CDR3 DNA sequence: TGTGCCACCAGCAGAGTCTCGGGGGGATACACTGAAGCTTTCTTT. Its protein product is CATSRVSGGYTEAFF.

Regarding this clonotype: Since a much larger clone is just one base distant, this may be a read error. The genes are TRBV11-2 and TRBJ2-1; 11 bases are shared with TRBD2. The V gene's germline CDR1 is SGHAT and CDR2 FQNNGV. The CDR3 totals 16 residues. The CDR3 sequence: CASSLRLAGTYSEQFF. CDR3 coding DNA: TGTGCCAGCAGCTTGCGACTAGCGGGAACCTACAGTGAGCAGTTCTTC.

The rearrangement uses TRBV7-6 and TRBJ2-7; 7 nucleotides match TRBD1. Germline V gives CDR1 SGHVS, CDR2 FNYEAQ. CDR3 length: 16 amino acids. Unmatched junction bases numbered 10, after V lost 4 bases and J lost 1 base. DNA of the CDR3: TGTGCCAGCAGCTCACGGGGACAGAAAAGTTCCTACGAGCAGTACTTC. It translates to CASSSRGQKSSYEQYF.

Written as DNA, the CDR3 is TGCAGCGTTGGAAATTGGCCTAGCACAGATACGCAGTATTTT. Translated: CSVGNWPSTDTQYF. The J gene is TRBJ2-3, the V gene TRBV29-1, with D unclear. This CDR3 contains 14 residues. Germline V gene data show CDR1 as SQVTM and CDR2 as ANQGSEA. Between the trimmed V and J ends, which lost 4 bases and 0 bases, there was a span of 11 bases.

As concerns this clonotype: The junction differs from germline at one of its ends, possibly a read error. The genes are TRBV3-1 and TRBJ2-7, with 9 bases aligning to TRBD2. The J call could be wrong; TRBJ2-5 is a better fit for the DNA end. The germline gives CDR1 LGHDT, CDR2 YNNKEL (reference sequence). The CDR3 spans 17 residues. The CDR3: CASGQLSAGGPRETQYF. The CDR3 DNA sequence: TGTGCCAGCGGCCAGCTCTCGGCGGGAGGGCCGCGGGAGACCCAGTACTTC.

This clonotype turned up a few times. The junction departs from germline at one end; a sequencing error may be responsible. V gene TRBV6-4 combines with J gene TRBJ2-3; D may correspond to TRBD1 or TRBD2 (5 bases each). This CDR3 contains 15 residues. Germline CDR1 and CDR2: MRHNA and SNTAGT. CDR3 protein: CASSEPGASRDTQYF. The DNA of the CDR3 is TGTGCCAGCAGTGAACCCGGGGCTAGCAGAGATACGCAGTATTTT.

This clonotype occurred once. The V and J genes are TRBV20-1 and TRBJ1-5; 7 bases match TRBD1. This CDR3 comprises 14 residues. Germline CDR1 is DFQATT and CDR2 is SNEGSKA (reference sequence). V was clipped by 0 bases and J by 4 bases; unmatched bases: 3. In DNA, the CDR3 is TGCAGTGCTAGAGAGATACAGGGGAATCAGCCCCAGCATTTT. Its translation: CSAREIQGNQPQHF.

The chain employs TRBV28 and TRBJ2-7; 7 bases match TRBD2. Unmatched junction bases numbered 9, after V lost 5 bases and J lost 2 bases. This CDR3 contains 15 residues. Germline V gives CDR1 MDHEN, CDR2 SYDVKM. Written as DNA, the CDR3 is TGTGCCAGCAGTGAAGCTAGCGGACTCCCCTACGAGCAGTACTTC. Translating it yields CASSEASGLPYEQYF.

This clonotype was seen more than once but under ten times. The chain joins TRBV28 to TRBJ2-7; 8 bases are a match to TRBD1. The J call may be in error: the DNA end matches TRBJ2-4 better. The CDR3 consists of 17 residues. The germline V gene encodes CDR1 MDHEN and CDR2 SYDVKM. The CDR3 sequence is CASSSIGQGRSKNIQYF. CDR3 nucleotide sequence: TGTGCCAGCAGTTCGATAGGACAGGGCCGGAGCAAAAACATTCAGTACTTC.

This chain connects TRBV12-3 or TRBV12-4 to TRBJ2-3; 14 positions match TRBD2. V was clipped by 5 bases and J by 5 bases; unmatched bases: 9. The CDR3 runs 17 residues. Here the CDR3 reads CASSHPGLAGVKDTQYF. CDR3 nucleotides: TGTGCCAGCAGTCACCCGGGACTAGCGGGAGTTAAAGATACGCAGTATTTT.

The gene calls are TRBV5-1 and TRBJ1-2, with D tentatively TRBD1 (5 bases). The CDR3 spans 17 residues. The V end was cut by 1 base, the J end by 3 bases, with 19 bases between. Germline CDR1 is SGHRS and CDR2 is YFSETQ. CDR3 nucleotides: TGCGCCAGCAGCTTGTCGGAGCGGCCAGGGAAGGACTATGGCTACACCTTC. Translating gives CASSLSERPGKDYGYTF.

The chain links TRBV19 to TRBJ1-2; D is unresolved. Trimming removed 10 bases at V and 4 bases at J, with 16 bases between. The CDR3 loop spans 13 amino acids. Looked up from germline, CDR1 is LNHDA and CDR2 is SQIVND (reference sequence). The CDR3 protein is CATTQSIGYGYTF. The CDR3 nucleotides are TGTGCCACCACCCAGTCCATAGGCTATGGCTACACCTTC.

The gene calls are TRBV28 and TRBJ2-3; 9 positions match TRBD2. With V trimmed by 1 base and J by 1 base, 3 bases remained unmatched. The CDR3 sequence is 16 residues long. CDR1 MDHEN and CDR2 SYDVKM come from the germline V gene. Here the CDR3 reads CASSLFGTSRTDTQYF. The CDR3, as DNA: TGTGCCAGCAGTTTATTCGGGACTAGCCGCACAGATACGCAGTATTTT. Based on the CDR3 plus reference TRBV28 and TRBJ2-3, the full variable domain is DVKVTQSSRYLVKRTGEKVFLECVQDMDHENMFWYRQDPGLGLRLIYFSYDVKMKEKGDIPEGYSVSREKKERFSLILESASTNQTSMYLCASSLFGTSRTDTQYFGPGTRLTVL.

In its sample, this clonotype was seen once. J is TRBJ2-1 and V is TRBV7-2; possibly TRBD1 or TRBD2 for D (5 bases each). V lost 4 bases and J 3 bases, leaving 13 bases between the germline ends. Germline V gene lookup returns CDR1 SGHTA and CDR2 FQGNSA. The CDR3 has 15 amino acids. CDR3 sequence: CASSSWGTDYNEQFF. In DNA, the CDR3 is TGTGCCAGCAGCTCATGGGGGACGGACTACAATGAGCAGTTCTTC.